The 21 T cell receptor beta chains given below trace back to one sample, sequenced in a study of blood T cell repertoires in COVID-19. Some clones are missing from TCRdb's copy, which holds only in-frame ones; the method was immunoSEQ multiplex PCR. The sample includes 200,000 to 300,000 clones, more than 70% of them seen just once. Sequencing was carried out using peripheral blood. Receptors were obtained from a woman in her 30s with COVID-19, enrolled during active disease.

The chain joins TRBV7-2 to TRBJ2-7; 12 nucleotides agree with TRBD2. The CDR3 runs 15 residues. The germline gives CDR1 SGHTA, CDR2 FQGNSA. The ends lost 2 bases at V and 5 bases at J; junction bases unmatched: 4. This CDR3 reads CASSLLAGGLNEQYF. CDR3 nucleotide sequence: TGTGCCAGCAGCTTACTAGCGGGGGGGCTGAACGAGCAGTACTTC.

The rearrangement joins TRBV5-1 to TRBJ1-4; possibly TRBD1 for D (5 bases). The CDR3 runs 14 residues. The V gene's germline CDR1 is SGHRS and CDR2 YFSETQ. Trimming left V 5 bases short and J 6 bases short, with 14 bases between. CDR3 amino acids: CASSWRGRYEKLFF. CDR3 nucleotide sequence: TGCGCCAGCAGTTGGAGGGGCCGGTATGAAAAACTGTTTTTT.

V usage is TRBV4-3 and J usage is TRBJ2-5, with D perhaps matching TRBD2 (6 bases). V lost 2 bases and J 4 bases, leaving 17 bases between the germline ends. Germline CDR1 LGHNA, CDR2 YSLEER. This CDR3 has 16 amino acids. As DNA, the CDR3 is TGCGCCAGCAGCCAACAATATGGGGGGTCGGGAGAGACCCAGTACTTC. Amino acid sequence: CASSQQYGGSGETQYF.

The chain links TRBV29-1 to TRBJ2-5; 7 bases are a match to TRBD2. V lost 3 bases, J lost 2 bases, and 3 bases stayed unmatched. The CDR3 is 13 amino acids. Germline V lookup: CDR1 SQVTM, CDR2 ANQGSEA. The CDR3 region has the DNA TGCAGCGTTGACGGACTAGATCAAGAGACCCAGTACTTC. It is translated as CSVDGLDQETQYF.

This clone was seen once. This sequence joins TRBV19 and TRBJ2-6, with TRBD2 as a possible D gene (5 bases). V lost 5 bases, J lost 4 bases, and 12 bases lay in between. The germline V gene has CDR1 LNHDA and CDR2 SQIVND (reference sequence). The CDR3 contains 15 residues. The CDR3 DNA is TGTGCCAGTAGTCCGAGGGCCGCGGGGGCCAACGTCCTGACTTTC. Amino acids: CASSPRAAGANVLTF. Using reference TRBV19 and TRBJ2-6 for the parts outside the CDR3, the full variable domain is DGGITQSPKYLFRKEGQNVTLSCEQNLNHDAMYWYRQDPGQGLRLIYYSQIVNDFQKGDIAEGYSVSREKKESFPLTVTSAQKNPTAFYLCASSPRAAGANVLTFGAGSRLTVL.

The gene calls are TRBV5-1 and TRBJ2-5; 7 bases align to TRBD1. CDR3 length: 16 residues. With V trimmed by 4 bases and J by 1 base, 10 bases remained unmatched. Per the germline V gene, CDR1 is SGHRS and CDR2 is YFSETQ. The CDR3 reads CASSLGTDPTQETQYF. The CDR3 region has the DNA TGCGCCAGCAGCCTTGGGACAGACCCTACCCAAGAGACCCAGTACTTC.

The chain joins TRBV11-3 to TRBJ2-3; tentatively, D is TRBD1 (5 bases). The CDR3 extends over 15 amino acids. The ends were cut back, 1 base at V and 2 bases at J, with 10 bases in the middle. Germline CDR1 reads SGHNT; CDR2 reads YENEEA. The DNA for the CDR3 is TGTGCCAGCAGCTTAGTCGCAGGGCACACAGATACGCAGTATTTT. Its protein is CASSLVAGHTDTQYF.

The chain recombines TRBV10-2 with TRBJ2-1, with 13 bases fitting TRBD2. V was clipped by 3 bases and J by 6 bases; unmatched bases: 8. CDR3 length equals 17 residues. Looked up from germline, CDR1 is WSHSY and CDR2 is SAAADI. Written as DNA, the CDR3 is TGCGCCAGCAGTGACCCTACTAGCGGGAGGGGGGCCAATGAGCAGTTCTTC. Translated: CASSDPTSGRGANEQFF.

The chain carries TRBV11-3 and TRBJ2-5; TRBD1 is a possible D gene (6 bases). Per the germline V gene, CDR1 is SGHNT and CDR2 is YENEEA. This CDR3 spans 15 amino acids. V gave up 5 bases and J gave up 5 bases, with 18 bases separating them. CDR3 amino acids: CASSPGWGQWETQYF. Here the CDR3 DNA reads TGTGCCAGCAGCCCAGGCTGGGGACAATGGGAGACCCAGTACTTC. The whole variable domain, remainder taken from reference TRBV11-3 and TRBJ2-5, is EAGVVQSPRYKIIEKKQPVAFWCNPISGHNTLYWYLQNLGQGPELLIRYENEEAVDDSQLPKDRFSAERLKGVDSTLKIQPAELGDSAVYLCASSPGWGQWETQYFGPGTRLLVL.

The chain combines TRBV28 with TRBJ1-5; 12 nucleotides match TRBD1. CDR3 size: 15 residues. The ends lost 3 bases at V and 6 bases at J; junction bases unmatched: 3. The germline V gene encodes CDR1 MDHEN and CDR2 SYDVKM. The CDR3 DNA is TGTGCCAGCAGTTTGGGACAGGGGGCAGCTCAGCCCCAGCATTTT. Protein product: CASSLGQGAAQPQHF.

The chain recombines TRBV2 with TRBJ2-2; a weak D match, TRBD1 (7 bases). Trimming took off 3 bases at V and 8 bases at J, with 10 bases between the two ends. The CDR3 runs to 13 residues. The germline V gene has CDR1 SNHLY and CDR2 FYNNEI. CDR3 sequence reads: CASSEEGAGELFF. In nucleotides, the CDR3 is TGTGCCAGCAGTGAGGAGGGGGCTGGGGAGCTGTTTTTT. The full variable domain, its missing parts supplied by reference TRBV2 and TRBJ2-2, is EPEVTQTPSHQVTQMGQEVILRCVPISNHLYFYWYRQILGQKVEFLVSFYNNEISEKSEIFDDQFSVERPDGSNFTLKIRSTKLEDSAMYFCASSEEGAGELFFGEGSRLTVL.

The chain is built from TRBV7-2 and TRBJ2-1; TRBD2 agrees at 7 bases. After removal of 1 base from V and 6 bases from J, the junction contained 3 bases not matched to a gene. Germline CDR1 reads SGHTA; CDR2 reads FQGNSA. CDR3 length: 14 amino acids. The CDR3 nucleotides read TGTGCCAGCAGCTTAGGGACGGGGGGCAATGAGCAGTTCTTC. This translates into CASSLGTGGNEQFF.

This chain connects TRBV18 to TRBJ2-7; 7 bases line up with TRBD2. Germline V gene data show CDR1 as KGHSH and CDR2 as LQKENI. The CDR3 has 15 residues. With 7 bases clipped from V and 4 bases from J, the junction kept 13 bases outside the gene matches. The CDR3 nucleotides are TGTGCCAGCTGGTTTCGTCCGCTAGCGGAATACGAGCAGTACGTC. The encoded protein is CASWFRPLAEYEQYV.

The CDR3: CASSPGTSEQYV. The CDR3 DNA reads as TGTGCCAGCAGCCCAGGAACCTCCGAGCAGTACGTC. The chain links TRBV9 to TRBJ2-7, with D hard to call. The V and J ends lost 4 bases and 6 bases respectively, with 11 bases between them. This CDR3 comprises 12 residues. The V gene's germline CDR1 is SGDLS and CDR2 YYNGEE.

The genes are TRBV18 and TRBJ1-6; the D gene is possibly TRBD1 (5 bases). Trimming took off 3 bases at V and 0 bases at J, with 6 bases between the two ends. Looked up from germline, CDR1 is KGHSH and CDR2 is LQKENI. The CDR3 loop spans 15 amino acids. The CDR3 coding sequence is TGTGCCAGCTCACCCGACAGCTCCTATAATTCACCCCTCCACTTT. This translates into CASSPDSSYNSPLHF.

This chain's CDR3 is CAISAEGGGTEAFF. In DNA form, the CDR3 reads TGTGCCATCAGTGCGGAAGGGGGCGGCACTGAAGCTTTCTTT. V usage is TRBV10-3 and J usage is TRBJ1-1; 7 nucleotides match TRBD1. The germline gives CDR1 ENHRY, CDR2 SYGVKD. The CDR3 totals 14 residues. The J segment lost 4 bases and the V segment lost 4 bases, leaving 6 bases of the junction unmatched.

V gene TRBV2 combines with J gene TRBJ1-6; TRBD1 matches 11 bases. J was trimmed by 9 bases and V by 5 bases; bases with no gene match: 6. CDR1 is SNHLY, CDR2 FYNNEI, per germline. This CDR3 has 15 amino acids. CDR3 region: CASSRDRGWGSPLHF. CDR3 coding DNA: TGTGCCAGCAGTCGGGACAGGGGGTGGGGTTCACCCCTCCACTTT.

This clone was observed once. The J gene is TRBJ2-1, the V gene TRBV27; 9 nucleotides agree with TRBD2. Trimming cost V 2 bases and J 9 bases; bases outside gene matches: 8. The CDR3 length is 15 residues. Germline V gives CDR1 MNHEY, CDR2 SMNVEV (reference sequence). CDR3 sequence reads: CASSLLAGLGGEQFF. The CDR3, as DNA: TGTGCCAGCAGTTTACTAGCGGGGCTGGGGGGTGAGCAGTTCTTC.

The chain employs TRBV6-2 or TRBV6-3 and TRBJ1-5; TRBD1 agrees at 8 bases. J lost 5 bases, V lost 5 bases, and 5 bases had no gene match. There are 14 residues in the CDR3. Germline CDR1 MNHEY, CDR2 SVGEGT. The CDR3 nucleotides are TGTGCCAGCAGTACGGGACAGGACCATCAGCCCCAGCATTTT. Translated: CASSTGQDHQPQHF.

The rearrangement links TRBV4-3 to TRBJ2-3; TRBD2 agrees at 12 bases. V was pared by 1 base and J by 5 bases, with 7 bases of the junction left unmatched. CDR3 length: 17 residues. Germline values: CDR1 LGHNA, CDR2 YSLEER. CDR3 loop: CASSQVGLAGGGDTQYF. The DNA for the CDR3 is TGCGCCAGCAGCCAAGTGGGGCTAGCGGGGGGGGGAGATACGCAGTATTTT.

CDR3 protein: CASSLGLGGGHGYTF. Here the CDR3 DNA reads TGTGCCAGCAGCTTAGGACTGGGAGGGGGTCACGGCTACACCTTC. The chain couples TRBV7-9 to TRBJ1-2, with a weak D call TRBD1 (6 bases). V shed 1 base and J shed 8 bases, with 17 bases lying between them. The CDR3 spans 15 residues. CDR1 and CDR2 from the germline V gene are SEHNR and FQNEAQ (reference sequence).